The clone carrying this TCR beta chain was recorded many times. V was pared by 5 bases and J by 3 bases, with 9 bases of the junction left unmatched. Germline CDR1 DFQATT, CDR2 SNEGSKA (reference sequence). CDR3 size: 14 residues. MiXCR was run by TCRdb on the 5' RACE reads, yielding one entry per CDR3 protein. The sample lists some 130,000 distinct CDR3 sequences, 5.5% to 7.5% occurring once. This entry belongs to a study of CD8 T cells in ankylosing spondylitis. Sequenced sample: blood, either unsorted or a sorted T cell fraction (not recorded which). The receptor comes from a female donor with ankylosing spondylitis or in good health (not recorded which). J is TRBJ2-7 and V is TRBV20-1; 8 bases are a match to TRBD1. The DNA for the CDR3 is TGCAGTGCTGAGGCGACAGGGGAAAACTACGAGCAGTACTTC. Its translation: CSAEATGENYEQYF.